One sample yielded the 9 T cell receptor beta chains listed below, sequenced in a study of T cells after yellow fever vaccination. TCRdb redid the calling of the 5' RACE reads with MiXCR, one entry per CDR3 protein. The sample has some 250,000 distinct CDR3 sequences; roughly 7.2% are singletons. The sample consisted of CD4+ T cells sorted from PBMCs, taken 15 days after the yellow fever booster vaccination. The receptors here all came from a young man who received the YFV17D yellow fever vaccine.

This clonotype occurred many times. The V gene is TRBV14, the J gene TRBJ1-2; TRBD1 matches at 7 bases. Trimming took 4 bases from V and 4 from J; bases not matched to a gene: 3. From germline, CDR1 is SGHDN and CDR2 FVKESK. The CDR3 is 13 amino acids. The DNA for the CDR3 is TGTGCCAGCAGCCTCCGGGACAGCTATGGCTACACCTTC. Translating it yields CASSLRDSYGYTF.

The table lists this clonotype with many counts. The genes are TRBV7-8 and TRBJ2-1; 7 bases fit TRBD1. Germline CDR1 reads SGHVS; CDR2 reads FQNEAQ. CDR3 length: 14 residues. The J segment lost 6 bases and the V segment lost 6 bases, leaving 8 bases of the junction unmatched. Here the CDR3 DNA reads TGTGCCAGCAGTTTACCGGGACAGTTCAATGAGCAGTTCTTC. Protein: CASSLPGQFNEQFF.

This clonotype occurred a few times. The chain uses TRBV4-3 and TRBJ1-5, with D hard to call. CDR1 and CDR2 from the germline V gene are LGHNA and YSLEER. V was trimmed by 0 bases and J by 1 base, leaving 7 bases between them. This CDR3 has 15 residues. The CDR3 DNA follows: TGCGCCAGCAGCCAAGAAGCGGGGAGCAATCAGCCCCAGCATTTT. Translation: CASSQEAGSNQPQHF.

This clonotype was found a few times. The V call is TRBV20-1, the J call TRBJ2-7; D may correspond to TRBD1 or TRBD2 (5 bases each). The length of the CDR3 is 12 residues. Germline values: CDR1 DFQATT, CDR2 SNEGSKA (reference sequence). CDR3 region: CRATFGGDEQYF. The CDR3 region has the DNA TGCAGGGCCACCTTTGGGGGTGACGAGCAGTACTTC.

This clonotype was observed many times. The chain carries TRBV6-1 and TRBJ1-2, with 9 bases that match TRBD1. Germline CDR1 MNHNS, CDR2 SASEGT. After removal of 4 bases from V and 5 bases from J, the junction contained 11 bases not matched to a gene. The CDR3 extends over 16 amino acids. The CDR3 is CASSAPPGQGSYGYTF. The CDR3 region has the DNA TGTGCCAGCAGTGCCCCCCCTGGACAGGGGTCATATGGCTACACCTTC.

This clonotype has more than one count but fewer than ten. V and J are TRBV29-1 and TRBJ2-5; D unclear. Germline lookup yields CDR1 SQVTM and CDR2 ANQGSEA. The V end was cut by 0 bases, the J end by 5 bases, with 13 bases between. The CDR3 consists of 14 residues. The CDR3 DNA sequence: TGCAGCGTTGAAGACGACTCCTATAGGGAGACCCAGTACTTC. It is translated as CSVEDDSYRETQYF.

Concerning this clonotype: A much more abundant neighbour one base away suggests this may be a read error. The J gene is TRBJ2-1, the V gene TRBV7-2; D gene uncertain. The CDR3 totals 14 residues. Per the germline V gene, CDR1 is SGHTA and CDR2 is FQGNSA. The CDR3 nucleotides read TGTGCCAGCAGCGTAGCCCGGTTGTACAATGAGCAGTTCTTC. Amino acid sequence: CASSVARLYNEQFF. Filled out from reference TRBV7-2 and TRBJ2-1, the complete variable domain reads GAGVSQSPSNKVTEKGKDVELRCDPISGHTALYWYRQSLGQGLEFLIYFQGNSAPDKSGLPSDRFSAERTGGSVSTLTIQRTQQEDSAVYLCASSVARLYNEQFFGPGTRLTVL.

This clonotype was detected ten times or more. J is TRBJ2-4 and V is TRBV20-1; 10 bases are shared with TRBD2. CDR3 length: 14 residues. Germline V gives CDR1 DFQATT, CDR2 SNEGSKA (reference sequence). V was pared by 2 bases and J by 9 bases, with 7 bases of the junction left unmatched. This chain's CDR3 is CSARNILAGVIQYF. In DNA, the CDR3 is TGCAGTGCTAGAAACATCCTAGCGGGAGTCATTCAGTACTTC.

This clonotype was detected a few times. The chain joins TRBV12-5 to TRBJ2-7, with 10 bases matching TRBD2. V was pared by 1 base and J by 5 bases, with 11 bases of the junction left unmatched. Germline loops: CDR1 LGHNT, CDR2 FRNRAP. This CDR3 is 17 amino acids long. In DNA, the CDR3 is TGTGCTAGTGGTTTGGGAACAGCGGGAGGGCCCTCGCACGAGCAGTACTTC. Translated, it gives CASGLGTAGGPSHEQYF.